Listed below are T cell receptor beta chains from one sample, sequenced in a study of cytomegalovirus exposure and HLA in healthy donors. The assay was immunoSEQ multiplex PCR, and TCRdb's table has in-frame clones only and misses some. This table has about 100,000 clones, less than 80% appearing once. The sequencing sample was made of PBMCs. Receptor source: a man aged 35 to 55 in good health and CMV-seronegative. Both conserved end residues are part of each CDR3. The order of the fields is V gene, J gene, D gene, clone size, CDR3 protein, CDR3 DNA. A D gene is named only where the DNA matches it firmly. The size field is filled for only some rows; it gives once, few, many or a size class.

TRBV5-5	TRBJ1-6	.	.	CASSTLVGPPLHF	TGTGCCAGCAGTACTTTGGTGGGGCCACCCCTCCACTTT
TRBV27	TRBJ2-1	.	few	CASSPTTTGEQFF	TGTGCCAGCAGTCCTACAACCACGGGTGAGCAGTTCTTC
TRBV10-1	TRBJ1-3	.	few	CASSGTGNGNTIYF	TGCGCCAGCAGCGGAACAGGGAATGGAAACACCATATATTTT
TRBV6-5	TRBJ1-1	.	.	CAISRGGTEAFF	TGTGCCATTTCGCGGGGAGGGACTGAAGCTTTCTTT
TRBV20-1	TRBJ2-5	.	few	CSAGSRTQYF	TGCAGCGCCGGGAGCCGAACCCAGTACTTC
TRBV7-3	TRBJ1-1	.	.	CASSSYRATEAFF	TGTGCCAGCAGCTCATACAGGGCCACTGAAGCTTTCTTT
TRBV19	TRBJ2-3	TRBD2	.	CASSKGLDYDFTQYF	TGTGCCAGTAGTAAGGGACTAGATTACGACTTTACGCAGTATTTT
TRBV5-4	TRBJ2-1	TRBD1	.	CASSPTGDREQFF	TGTGCCAGCAGCCCGACAGGGGATAGGGAGCAGTTCTTC
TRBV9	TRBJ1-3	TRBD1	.	CASSTGTAGSGNTIYF	TGTGCCAGCAGCACAGGGACAGCAGGCTCTGGAAACACCATATATTTT
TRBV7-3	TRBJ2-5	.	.	CASSLGGMGETQYF	TGTGCCAGCAGCTTGGGCGGGATGGGGGAGACCCAGTACTTC
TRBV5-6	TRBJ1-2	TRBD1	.	CASKLVDRENYGYTF	TGTGCCAGCAAGCTTGTGGACAGGGAGAACTATGGCTACACCTTC
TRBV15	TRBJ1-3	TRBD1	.	CATSRDPGQGPGNTIYF	TGTGCCACCAGCAGAGATCCGGGACAGGGACCTGGAAACACCATATATTTT
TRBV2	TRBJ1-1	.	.	CASRKGISEAFF	TGTGCCAGCCGAAAGGGGATTTCTGAAGCTTTCTTT
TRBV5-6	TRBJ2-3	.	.	CASSLDRGQDTQYF	TGTGCCAGCAGCTTGGACAGAGGGCAAGATACGCAGTATTTT
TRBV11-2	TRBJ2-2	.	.	CASSLEGVGGELFF	TGTGCCAGCAGCTTAGAAGGGGTAGGCGGGGAGCTGTTTTTT
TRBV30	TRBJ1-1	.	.	CAWSVFGGSGMDTEAFF	TGTGCCTGGAGTGTATTTGGTGGTTCGGGAATGGACACTGAAGCTTTCTTT
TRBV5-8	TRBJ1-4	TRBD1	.	CASSSRLGTGEKLFF	TGTGCCAGCAGTTCGCGTCTCGGGACAGGCGAAAAACTGTTTTTT
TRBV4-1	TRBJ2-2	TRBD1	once	CASSLGGVGTGELFF	TGCGCCAGCAGCTTAGGGGGCGTTGGCACCGGGGAGCTGTTTTTT
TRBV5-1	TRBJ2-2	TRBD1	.	CASSLARGTGELFF	TGCGCCAGCAGCTTGGCCAGGGGGACCGGGGAGCTGTTTTTT
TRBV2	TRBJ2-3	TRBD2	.	CASRGLVPYTDTQYF	TGTGCCAGCAGGGGACTAGTCCCCTACACAGATACGCAGTATTTT
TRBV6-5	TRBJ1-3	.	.	CASSYRLSGSGNTIYF	TGTGCCAGCAGTTACCGGCTATCGGGCTCTGGAAACACCATATATTTT
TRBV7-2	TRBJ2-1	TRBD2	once	CASSLIQAGGPGEQFF	TGTGCCAGCAGCTTGATCCAAGCGGGGGGGCCGGGTGAGCAGTTCTTC
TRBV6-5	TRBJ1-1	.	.	CASSLSPNTEAFF	TGTGCCAGCAGTTTGAGTCCCAACACTGAAGCTTTCTTT
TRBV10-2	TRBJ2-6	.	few	CASSESGRGSGANVLTF	TGCGCCAGCAGTGAGTCGGGCAGGGGCTCTGGGGCCAACGTCCTGACTTTC
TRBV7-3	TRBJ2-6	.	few	CASSFFGANVLTF	TGTGCCAGCAGCTTCTTCGGGGCCAACGTCCTGACTTTC
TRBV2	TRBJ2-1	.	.	CASEQGTYNEQFF	TGTGCCAGCGAGCAGGGAACCTACAATGAGCAGTTCTTC
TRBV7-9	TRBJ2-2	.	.	CASSLAQGSGELFF	TGTGCCAGCAGCTTAGCGCAGGGGAGCGGGGAGCTGTTTTTT
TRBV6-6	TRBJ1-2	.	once	CASSVGGYGYTF	TGTGCCAGCAGTGTCGGGGGATATGGCTACACCTTC
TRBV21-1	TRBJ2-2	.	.	CASSKPGQTNTGELFF	TGTGCCAGCAGCAAACCGGGACAGACGAACACCGGGGAGCTGTTTTTT
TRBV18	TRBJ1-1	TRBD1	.	CASSPRGQGQEAFF	TGTGCCAGCTCACCAAGGGGGCAGGGCCAAGAAGCTTTCTTT
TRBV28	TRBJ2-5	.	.	CASRGAGETQYF	TGTGCCAGCAGAGGGGCTGGAGAGACCCAGTACTTC
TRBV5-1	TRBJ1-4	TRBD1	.	CASSVDRGYEKLFF	TGCGCCAGCAGCGTGGACAGGGGTTATGAAAAACTGTTTTTT
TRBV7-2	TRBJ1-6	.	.	CASSLGNGGYSPLHF	TGTGCCAGCAGCTTAGGGAACGGGGGGTATTCACCCCTCCACTTT
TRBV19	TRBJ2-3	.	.	CASSTLAGLGTDTQYF	TGTGCCAGTAGTACCCTCGCGGGGTTGGGCACAGATACGCAGTATTTT
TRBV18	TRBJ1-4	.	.	CASSPLLNEKLFF	TGTGCCAGCTCACCCCTGCTAAATGAAAAACTGTTTTTT
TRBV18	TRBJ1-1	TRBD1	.	CASSPGQGTTEAFF	TGTGCCAGCTCACCGGGACAGGGGACCACTGAAGCTTTCTTT
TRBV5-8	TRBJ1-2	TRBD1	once	CASSLVSGTGDRTF	TGTGCCAGCAGCTTGGTAAGTGGGACAGGGGACCGGACCTTC
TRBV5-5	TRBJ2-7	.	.	CASSLKGAVEQYF	TGTGCCAGCAGCTTGAAAGGGGCGGTCGAGCAGTACTTC
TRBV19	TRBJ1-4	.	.	CASSTTNLGGEKLFF	TGTGCCAGTAGTACCACCAACCTCGGGGGGGAAAAACTGTTTTTT
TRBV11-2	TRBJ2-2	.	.	CASLRLANTGELFF	TGTGCCAGCTTGAGGCTAGCGAACACCGGGGAGCTGTTTTTT
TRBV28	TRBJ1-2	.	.	CASSLVDNGYTF	TGTGCCAGCAGTTTGGTGGACAATGGCTACACCTTC